This section outlines one T cell receptor (beta chain) sequence together with its context. What it binds is not known. V lost 0 bases and J lost 5, with 13 bases in between. The CDR3 is made up of 15 amino acids. The germline gives CDR1 ENHRY, CDR2 SYGVKD. The sample is drawn from a study of shared clonotypes between healthy human individuals. As for the study in general: CD8 memory received one plate per donor, CD8 naive two, CD4 memory three and CD4 naive three.

Only in-frame clones appear in the TCRdb table, and some are missing; sequencing was by immunoSEQ multiplex PCR. The data contain 2 million or so clones, 85% to 95% of them seen just once; the ten biggest clones take up more than 0.1%. Recent vaccinations or acute infections were absent in the healthy HIV-negative adult donors. Everyone who donated was a Caucasian adult who lived in Nashville, Tennessee. The study, taken as a whole, reports: The authors expected sequencing depth to affect clonotype sharing among donors.

This TCR derives from a man aged 18 to 29 in good health. The J gene is TRBJ1-2, the V gene TRBV10-3, with unresolved D. The sequencing input was naive CD4+ T cells sorted from blood. Subset described: CD45RA+ positively selected. This CDR3 is CAISESSAGVYGYTF. The CDR3 DNA is TGTGCCATCAGTGAGTCTTCGGCAGGCGTTTATGGCTACACCTTC.